A selection of T cell receptor beta chains follows, all from one sample in a study of T cell changes during pregnancy in multiple sclerosis. TCRdb keeps only in-frame clones here, not all; method: immunoSEQ multiplex PCR. Of about 60,000 clones detected, about 90% appear once; the ten largest clones hold about 2.5%. The sequences come from peripheral blood, collected in the first trimester of pregnancy. These receptors came from a female donor with multiple sclerosis, enrolled in a pregnancy study. Both conserved end residues are part of each CDR3. The D gene is left open where the match is weak. Clone size is given for some rows only: seen once, a few or many times, or a class if the clone is expanded.

TRBV7-2,TRBD1,16,-,TRBJ2-1,CASGFGGAGTGHEQFF,TGTGCCAGCGGATTTGGCGGGGCAGGGACAGGACATGAGCAGTTCTTC
TRBV5-8,-,15,once,TRBJ2-3,CASSFPGGSTDTQYF,TGTGCCAGCAGCTTTCCTGGCGGTAGCACAGATACGCAGTATTTT
TRBV5-6,TRBD2,18,once,TRBJ2-1,CASSLLLAAAPPSNEQFF,TGTGCCAGCAGCTTGTTGCTAGCGGCGGCCCCCCCATCCAATGAGCAGTTCTTC
TRBV2,-,15,-,TRBJ2-2,CASSYDSGLRGELFF,TGTGCCAGCAGTTACGATTCGGGACTGCGCGGGGAGCTGTTTTTT
TRBV27,TRBD2,17,-,TRBJ2-3,CASSAGTSGGSTDTQYF,TGTGCCAGCAGCGCGGGGACTAGCGGGGGGAGCACAGATACGCAGTATTTT
TRBV28,TRBD1,14,-,TRBJ1-5,CASSKARGDQPQHF,TGTGCCAGCAGCAAAGCCAGGGGGGATCAGCCCCAGCATTTT
TRBV29-1,-,14,-,TRBJ1-1,CSVERSGRNTEAFF,TGCAGCGTTGAACGGAGCGGGCGGAACACTGAAGCTTTCTTT
TRBV5-5,TRBD1,16,-,TRBJ2-7,CASSLSLGQGTGEQYF,TGTGCCAGCAGCTTGAGTTTGGGACAGGGGACGGGGGAGCAGTACTTC
TRBV19,-,17,-,TRBJ2-7,CASSIRRWPGGAGEQYF,TGTGCCAGTAGTATTCGTCGCTGGCCCGGTGGGGCCGGCGAGCAGTACTTC
TRBV28,TRBD1,15,once,TRBJ2-3,CASSYTGVGVGTQYF,TGTGCCAGCAGTTACACAGGGGTAGGAGTGGGTACGCAGTATTTT
TRBV11-3,-,14,-,TRBJ1-1,CASSLEEVNTEAFF,TGTGCCAGCAGCTTAGAAGAGGTGAACACTGAAGCTTTCTTT
TRBV6-6,TRBD2,14,-,TRBJ2-5,CASNLAGGPETQYF,TGTGCCAGCAACCTAGCGGGAGGGCCGGAGACCCAGTACTTC
TRBV5-1,-,14,-,TRBJ2-3,CASSFTGQADTQYF,TGCGCCAGCAGCTTTACAGGGCAGGCAGATACGCAGTATTTT
TRBV4-2,TRBD2,15,once,TRBJ2-7,CASSQSWEGTHEQYF,TGTGCCAGCAGCCAAAGTTGGGAGGGAACCCACGAGCAGTACTTC